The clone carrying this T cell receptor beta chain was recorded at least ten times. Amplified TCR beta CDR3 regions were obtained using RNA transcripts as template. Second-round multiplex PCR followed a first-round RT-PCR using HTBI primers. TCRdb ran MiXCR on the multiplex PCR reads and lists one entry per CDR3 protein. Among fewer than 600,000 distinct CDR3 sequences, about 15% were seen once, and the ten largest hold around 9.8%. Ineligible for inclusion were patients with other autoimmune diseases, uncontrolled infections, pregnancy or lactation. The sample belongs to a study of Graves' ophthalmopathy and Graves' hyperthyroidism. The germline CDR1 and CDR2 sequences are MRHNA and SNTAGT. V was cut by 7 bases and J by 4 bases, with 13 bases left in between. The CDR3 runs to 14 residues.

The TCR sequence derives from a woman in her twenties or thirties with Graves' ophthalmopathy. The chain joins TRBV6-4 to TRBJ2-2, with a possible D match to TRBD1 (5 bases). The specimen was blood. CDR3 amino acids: CASNEEGVTGELFF. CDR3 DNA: TGTGCCAGCAATGAGGAAGGGGTCACCGGGGAGCTGTTTTTT.